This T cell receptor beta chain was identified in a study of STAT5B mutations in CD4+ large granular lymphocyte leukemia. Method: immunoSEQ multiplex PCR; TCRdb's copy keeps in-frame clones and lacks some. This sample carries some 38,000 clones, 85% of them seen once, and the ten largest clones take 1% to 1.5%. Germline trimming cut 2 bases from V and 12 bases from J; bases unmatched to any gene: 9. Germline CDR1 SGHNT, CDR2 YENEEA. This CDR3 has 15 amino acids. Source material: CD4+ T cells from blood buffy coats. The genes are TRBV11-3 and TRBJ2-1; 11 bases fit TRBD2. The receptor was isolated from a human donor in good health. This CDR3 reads CASSLTLAGGTVQFF. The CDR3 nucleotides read TGTGCCAGCAGCTTAACCCTAGCGGGAGGTACTGTGCAGTTCTTC.